This T cell receptor beta chain originates from a study of CDR3 diversity in severe acne. TCRdb redid the calling of the PCR reads with MiXCR, one entry per CDR3 protein. Here the sample spans fewer than 90,000 distinct CDR3 sequences, under 55% being singletons. Ten or more counts support this clonotype. V lost 5 bases, J lost 7 bases, and 1 base stayed unmatched. CDR3 size: 14 residues. The rearrangement joins TRBV12-3 or TRBV12-4 to TRBJ1-6; 11 nucleotides match TRBD1. This receptor was taken from a male donor with severe acne vulgaris. Sequenced input: blood. CDR3 protein: CASSRDRGNSPLHF. The CDR3 DNA sequence: TGTGCCAGCAGTCGGGACAGGGGGAATTCACCCCTCCACTTT.